Described below is a single T cell receptor (beta chain) sequence and its context. Its target is not known. These data originate in a study of cytomegalovirus exposure and HLA in healthy donors. Study outcomes and limitations: A later analysis by the authors found several of the most significant clusters apparently linked to common viral pathogens. The authors considered a cluster of highly shared sequence variants likely to be a sequencing artifact. In a later analysis, DRB1 alleles had the most associated TCRs; HLA-C alleles the fewest.

The PCR made use of 60 Vbeta and 13 Jbeta primers. Produced via immunoSEQ multiplex PCR; TCRdb's table is partial and in-frame only. The sample lists roughly 80,000 clones; 80% were seen once. This receptor was identified in a male donor in good health and CMV-seronegative. Sample: PBMCs.

The DNA of the CDR3 is TGCGCCAGCAGCTTGGGACAGGGGCCATCCGAGCAGTACTTC. It codes for CASSLGQGPSEQYF. The chain links TRBV5-1 to TRBJ2-7, with 8 bases matching TRBD1. Germline trimming cut 0 bases from V and 6 bases from J; bases unmatched to any gene: 5. This CDR3 has 14 amino acids. Germline V gene lookup returns CDR1 SGHRS and CDR2 YFSETQ. Full variable domain (remainder filled in from reference TRBV5-1 and TRBJ2-7): KAGVTQTPRYLIKTRGQQVTLSCSPISGHRSVSWYQQTPGQGLQFLFEYFSETQRNKGNFPGRFSGRQFSNSRSEMNVSTLELGDSALYLCASSLGQGPSEQYFGPGTRLTVT.